Listed below are T cell receptor beta chains from one sample, sequenced in a study of shared clonotypes between healthy human individuals. The repertoire was sequenced with immunoSEQ multiplex PCR; TCRdb's copy has only in-frame clones and lacks some. The data hold approximately 2.1 million clones, with 80% to 95% observed a single time. Sequenced input: naive CD4+ T cells from PBMCs. These receptors all come from a man between 18 and 29 years old in good health. Some clones in this sample may be carry-over from other donors' samples. Each CDR3 is given with its conserved first and last residue. Each record gives: D gene, J gene, V gene, clone size, CDR3 DNA, CDR3 protein. A D gene is named only where the DNA matches it firmly. Size is omitted from some rows. Given values are once, few, many or a class for expanded clones.

D gene: NA
J gene: TRBJ1-1
V gene: TRBV6-5
clone size: NA
CDR3 DNA: TGTGCCAGCAGTTATTCGTGGACCTCCCGAAACACTGAAGCTTTCTTT
CDR3 protein: CASSYSWTSRNTEAFF

D gene: NA
J gene: TRBJ1-5
V gene: TRBV6-6
clone size: NA
CDR3 DNA: TGTGCCAGCATGTTGAACAGGTACAATCAGCCCCAGCATTTT
CDR3 protein: CASMLNRYNQPQHF

D gene: NA
J gene: TRBJ1-1
V gene: TRBV6-9
clone size: NA
CDR3 DNA: TGTGCCAGCAGTCCTAGGGGCACGGCGAACACTGAAGCTTTCTTT
CDR3 protein: CASSPRGTANTEAFF

D gene: NA
J gene: TRBJ2-1
V gene: TRBV7-2
clone size: NA
CDR3 DNA: TGTGCCAGCAGTCCAGGGGTATGGCTAGGCTATGAGCAGTTCTTC
CDR3 protein: CASSPGVWLGYEQFF

D gene: TRBD2
J gene: TRBJ2-2
V gene: TRBV9
clone size: NA
CDR3 DNA: TGTGCCAGCAGCGTCAGACTAGCGGAGGGGGGTACCGGGGAGCTGTTTTTT
CDR3 protein: CASSVRLAEGGTGELFF

D gene: NA
J gene: TRBJ2-1
V gene: TRBV7-9
clone size: NA
CDR3 DNA: TGTGCCAGCAGCTTACCTAGCAAGGGGGGGTCCTACAATGAGCAGTTCTTC
CDR3 protein: CASSLPSKGGSYNEQFF

D gene: NA
J gene: TRBJ1-2
V gene: TRBV10-3
clone size: NA
CDR3 DNA: TGTGCCATCAGTGAGTCGGAACAGGCCGGTGGCTACACCTTC
CDR3 protein: CAISESEQAGGYTF

D gene: NA
J gene: TRBJ2-6
V gene: TRBV5-4
clone size: once
CDR3 DNA: TGTGCCAGCAGCTTGATCCTCGGGGGCTCTGGGGCCAACGTCCTGACTTTC
CDR3 protein: CASSLILGGSGANVLTF

D gene: NA
J gene: TRBJ1-5
V gene: TRBV2
clone size: NA
CDR3 DNA: TGTGCCAGCAGGGACGGTAATAGCAATCAGCCCCAGCATTTT
CDR3 protein: CASRDGNSNQPQHF

D gene: NA
J gene: TRBJ1-2
V gene: TRBV11-2
clone size: once
CDR3 DNA: TGTGCCAGCAGCTTAACCCCTGTAACGACGTCCGGCTACACCTTC
CDR3 protein: CASSLTPVTTSGYTF

D gene: TRBD1
J gene: TRBJ2-7
V gene: TRBV4-3
clone size: NA
CDR3 DNA: TGCGCCAGCAGCCAGAGGGACAGGGTCGCCTACGAGCAGTACTTC
CDR3 protein: CASSQRDRVAYEQYF

D gene: TRBD2
J gene: TRBJ2-1
V gene: TRBV7-9
clone size: NA
CDR3 DNA: TGTGCCAGCAGCGCCACCCGACTAGCGGGATCCTACAATGAGCAGTTCTTC
CDR3 protein: CASSATRLAGSYNEQFF

D gene: NA
J gene: TRBJ2-5
V gene: TRBV7-9
clone size: NA
CDR3 DNA: TGTGCCAGCAGCCAAGGACCCCTGAGAGGACAAGAGACCCAGTACTTC
CDR3 protein: CASSQGPLRGQETQYF

D gene: NA
J gene: TRBJ2-5
V gene: TRBV14
clone size: NA
CDR3 DNA: TGTGCCAGCAGCCAAGGTCGGCAGGTCATAGAGACCCAGTACTTC
CDR3 protein: CASSQGRQVIETQYF

D gene: TRBD2
J gene: TRBJ2-5
V gene: TRBV18
clone size: NA
CDR3 DNA: TGTGCCAGCTCACCACGGACTAGCGGGAATGAAGAGACCCAGTACTTC
CDR3 protein: CASSPRTSGNEETQYF

D gene: TRBD1
J gene: TRBJ1-4
V gene: TRBV28
clone size: NA
CDR3 DNA: TGTGCCAGCAGAGCCGGGACAGTCAATGAAAAACTGTTTTTT
CDR3 protein: CASRAGTVNEKLFF

D gene: NA
J gene: TRBJ1-5
V gene: TRBV5-1
clone size: NA
CDR3 DNA: TGCGCCAGCAGCTCGTTTGGGGGGGAACAGCCCCAGCATTTT
CDR3 protein: CASSSFGGEQPQHF

D gene: TRBD1
J gene: TRBJ2-1
V gene: TRBV4-1
clone size: NA
CDR3 DNA: TGCGCCAGCAGCTCCCCTCAGGGGGCAAGATACAATGAGCAGTTCTTC
CDR3 protein: CASSSPQGARYNEQFF

D gene: NA
J gene: TRBJ1-2
V gene: TRBV27
clone size: few
CDR3 DNA: TGTGCCAGCACCCGAGGCCCCCTCGGGTATGGCTACACCTTC
CDR3 protein: CASTRGPLGYGYTF

D gene: NA
J gene: TRBJ1-1
V gene: TRBV28
clone size: NA
CDR3 DNA: TGTGCCAGCAGTTTCTTACGCAGGGGAAGGGACACTGAAGCTTTCTTT
CDR3 protein: CASSFLRRGRDTEAFF

D gene: NA
J gene: TRBJ1-1
V gene: TRBV18
clone size: few
CDR3 DNA: TGTGCCAGCTCAACCACCTCAGGGAGAACTGAAGCTTTCTTT
CDR3 protein: CASSTTSGRTEAFF

D gene: NA
J gene: TRBJ2-1
V gene: TRBV4-1
clone size: NA
CDR3 DNA: TGCGCCAGCAGCCAAGAGGAAGGACACAATGAGCAGTTCTTC
CDR3 protein: CASSQEEGHNEQFF

D gene: NA
J gene: TRBJ2-6
V gene: TRBV6-1
clone size: NA
CDR3 DNA: TGTGCCAGCAGTGACCGGGGCAGAGGCTCTGGGGCCAACGTCCTGACTTTC
CDR3 protein: CASSDRGRGSGANVLTF

D gene: NA
J gene: TRBJ2-1
V gene: TRBV9
clone size: once
CDR3 DNA: TGTGCCAGCAGCGTAGAAGTACCCCCAGCCCCACAGTTCTTC
CDR3 protein: CASSVEVPPAPQFF

D gene: NA
J gene: TRBJ1-1
V gene: TRBV6-1
clone size: NA
CDR3 DNA: TGTGCCAGCATGATAGGGGGGCAAAACACTGAAGCTTTCTTT
CDR3 protein: CASMIGGQNTEAFF

D gene: NA
J gene: TRBJ2-7
V gene: TRBV7-9
clone size: once
CDR3 DNA: TGTGCCAGCAGCCATGGGGCCGGGACAAGCACCGGCCCGCAGTACTTC
CDR3 protein: CASSHGAGTSTGPQYF

D gene: TRBD1
J gene: TRBJ2-7
V gene: TRBV19
clone size: once
CDR3 DNA: TGTGCCAGTAGTCCCGTCGACAGGGGGGGGACCTACGAGCAGTACTTC
CDR3 protein: CASSPVDRGGTYEQYF

D gene: TRBD1
J gene: TRBJ1-2
V gene: TRBV7-9
clone size: NA
CDR3 DNA: TGTGCCAGCAGCCCCCAGACAGGGGGCAACTATGGCTACACCTTC
CDR3 protein: CASSPQTGGNYGYTF

D gene: NA
J gene: TRBJ1-3
V gene: TRBV19
clone size: NA
CDR3 DNA: TGTGCCAGTAGTCGCGTACACTCTGGAAACACCATATATTTT
CDR3 protein: CASSRVHSGNTIYF

D gene: TRBD2
J gene: TRBJ2-7
V gene: TRBV19
clone size: few
CDR3 DNA: TGTGCCAGTAGTCTAGCGGGAGTATCACTCGAGCAGTACTTC
CDR3 protein: CASSLAGVSLEQYF

D gene: TRBD2
J gene: TRBJ2-3
V gene: TRBV5-1
clone size: NA
CDR3 DNA: TGCGCCAGCAGCTTGGGTGGACTAGCGGGAGGGGTAGGAGATACGCAGTATTTT
CDR3 protein: CASSLGGLAGGVGDTQYF

D gene: NA
J gene: TRBJ2-6
V gene: TRBV28
clone size: once
CDR3 DNA: TGTGCCAGCAGGGGAACTGGGGCCAACGTCCTGACTTTC
CDR3 protein: CASRGTGANVLTF

D gene: NA
J gene: TRBJ1-2
V gene: TRBV5-1
clone size: NA
CDR3 DNA: TGCGCCAGCAGCTTGCGGACAGAGCCTGATAACTATGGCTACACCTTC
CDR3 protein: CASSLRTEPDNYGYTF

D gene: TRBD1
J gene: TRBJ1-2
V gene: TRBV15
clone size: NA
CDR3 DNA: TGTGCCACCAGCAGAGAAGGGACAGGTCCTAACTATGGCTACACCTTC
CDR3 protein: CATSREGTGPNYGYTF

D gene: NA
J gene: TRBJ1-1
V gene: TRBV29-1
clone size: NA
CDR3 DNA: TGCAGCGTTGAAGAGCGGGGTCCTGAAGCTTTCTTT
CDR3 protein: CSVEERGPEAFF

D gene: TRBD1
J gene: TRBJ1-2
V gene: TRBV10-3
clone size: NA
CDR3 DNA: TGTGCCATCAGTGAGTCGAGACAGGGCGGAGGCTACACCTTC
CDR3 protein: CAISESRQGGGYTF

D gene: TRBD1
J gene: TRBJ1-2
V gene: TRBV27
clone size: NA
CDR3 DNA: TGTGCCAGCAGTCCATTGACAGGGGTGTATGGCTACACCTTC
CDR3 protein: CASSPLTGVYGYTF

D gene: NA
J gene: TRBJ1-1
V gene: TRBV4-1
clone size: NA
CDR3 DNA: TGCGCCAGCAGCCAAGACAGAGGGGCAGCTGACGCCCGGAACACTGAAGCTTTCTTT
CDR3 protein: CASSQDRGAADARNTEAFF

D gene: TRBD1
J gene: TRBJ2-7
V gene: TRBV7-6
clone size: once
CDR3 DNA: TGTGCCAGCAGCCCACAGGGGGCTGGATACGAGCAGTACTTC
CDR3 protein: CASSPQGAGYEQYF

D gene: NA
J gene: TRBJ1-2
V gene: TRBV9
clone size: NA
CDR3 DNA: TGTGCCAGCAGCCTCGGTACAATGAGTGATGGCTACACCTTC
CDR3 protein: CASSLGTMSDGYTF

D gene: NA
J gene: TRBJ1-5
V gene: TRBV10-3
clone size: few
CDR3 DNA: TGTGCCATCAGTGAGTGGGGGAATCAGCCCCAGCATTTT
CDR3 protein: CAISEWGNQPQHF

D gene: NA
J gene: TRBJ1-1
V gene: TRBV7-3
clone size: NA
CDR3 DNA: TGTGCCAGCAGCTTATTGGGTTTGGAGAACACTGAAGCTTTCTTT
CDR3 protein: CASSLLGLENTEAFF

D gene: NA
J gene: TRBJ1-2
V gene: TRBV5-1
clone size: NA
CDR3 DNA: TGCGCCAGCAGCTTGGCGACAGACTATGGCTACACCTTC
CDR3 protein: CASSLATDYGYTF

D gene: TRBD1
J gene: TRBJ2-5
V gene: TRBV7-6
clone size: NA
CDR3 DNA: TGTGCCAGCAGCTTATCCAGGGGGCGCGTGGAGACCCAGTACTTC
CDR3 protein: CASSLSRGRVETQYF

D gene: TRBD1
J gene: TRBJ2-7
V gene: TRBV18
clone size: NA
CDR3 DNA: TGTGCCAGCTCACCACCGGACAGGACGGGGGAGCAGTACTTC
CDR3 protein: CASSPPDRTGEQYF

D gene: NA
J gene: TRBJ2-3
V gene: TRBV7-6
clone size: NA
CDR3 DNA: TGTGCCAGCAGCCGGCGACGGGGATCGGATACGCAGTATTTT
CDR3 protein: CASSRRRGSDTQYF

D gene: NA
J gene: TRBJ2-3
V gene: TRBV27
clone size: NA
CDR3 DNA: TGTGCCAGCAGTACAACAGGGCTAAGGCAGTATTTT
CDR3 protein: CASSTTGLRQYF

D gene: NA
J gene: TRBJ2-2
V gene: TRBV15
clone size: NA
CDR3 DNA: TGTGCCACCAGCACCACCGGGCCGTTAATTACCGGGGAGCTGTTTTTT
CDR3 protein: CATSTTGPLITGELFF